This paragraph covers one T cell receptor beta chain sequence. Its antigen is currently unknown. PCR was performed using 60 Vbeta and 13 Jbeta primers. Assay: immunoSEQ multiplex PCR; the TCRdb copy retains only in-frame clones and omits some. The data hold approximately 220,000 clones, with around 79% observed a single time. Germline V CDR1 and CDR2: MNHEY, SVGAGI. Trimming cost V 3 bases and J 5 bases; bases outside gene matches: 8. CDR3 length: 15 amino acids. This specimen comes from a study of cytomegalovirus exposure and HLA in healthy donors. Overall study: A previous analysis identified 95 million to 140 million unique TCR beta sequences derived from some 200 million T cells. General study points: In a later analysis, TCR beta V- and J-gene trimming was associated with a missense DCLRE1C variant. A later analysis, which compared TCR beta chains of equal frequency, found the HLA-associated ones more clonally expanded.

The genes are TRBV6-5 and TRBJ1-2; 8 positions agree with TRBD1. This sequence originates from a man between 18 and 29 years old in good health and CMV-seronegative. The specimen sequenced was PBMCs. CDR3 nucleotide sequence: TGTGCCAGCAGTTATCAGGGGGCCCTCACTTATGGCTACACCTTC. It is translated as CASSYQGALTYGYTF.